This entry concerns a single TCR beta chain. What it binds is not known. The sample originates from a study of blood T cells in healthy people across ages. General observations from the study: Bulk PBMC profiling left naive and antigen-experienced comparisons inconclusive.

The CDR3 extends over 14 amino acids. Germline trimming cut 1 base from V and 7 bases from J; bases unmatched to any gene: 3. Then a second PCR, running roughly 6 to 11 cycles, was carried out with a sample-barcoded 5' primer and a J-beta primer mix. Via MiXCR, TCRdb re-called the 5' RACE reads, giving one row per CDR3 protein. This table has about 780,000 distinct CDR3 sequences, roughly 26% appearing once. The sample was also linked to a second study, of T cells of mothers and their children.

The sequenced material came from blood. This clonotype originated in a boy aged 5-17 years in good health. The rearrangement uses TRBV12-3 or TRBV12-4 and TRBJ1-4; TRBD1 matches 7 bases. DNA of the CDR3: TGTGCCAGCAGTTTAGACAGGGGCTCTGAAAAACTGTTTTTT. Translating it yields CASSLDRGSEKLFF.